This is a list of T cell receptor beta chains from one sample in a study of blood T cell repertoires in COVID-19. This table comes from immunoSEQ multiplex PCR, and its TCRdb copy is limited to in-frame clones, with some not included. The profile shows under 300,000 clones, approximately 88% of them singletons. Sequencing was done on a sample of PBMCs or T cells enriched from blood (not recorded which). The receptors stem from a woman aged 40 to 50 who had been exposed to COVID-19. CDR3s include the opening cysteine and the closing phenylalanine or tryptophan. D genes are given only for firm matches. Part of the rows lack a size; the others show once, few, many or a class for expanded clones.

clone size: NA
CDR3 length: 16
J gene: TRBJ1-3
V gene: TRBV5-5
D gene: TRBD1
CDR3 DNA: TGTGCCAGCAGCTTGGCGGGACAGGGCCGGGGAAACACCATATATTTT
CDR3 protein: CASSLAGQGRGNTIYF

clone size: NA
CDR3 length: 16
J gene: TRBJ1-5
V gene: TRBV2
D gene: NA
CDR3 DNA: TGTGCCAGCAGGGCCTACACAGGGATACCCAATCAGCCCCAGCATTTT
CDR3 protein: CASRAYTGIPNQPQHF

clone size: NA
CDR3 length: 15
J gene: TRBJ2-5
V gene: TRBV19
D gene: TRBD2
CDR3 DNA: TGTGCCAGTAGTATAGTGGCGGGGGAGGAGGAGACCCAGTACTTC
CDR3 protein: CASSIVAGEEETQYF

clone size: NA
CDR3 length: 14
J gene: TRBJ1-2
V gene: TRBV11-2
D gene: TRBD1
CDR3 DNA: TGTGCCAGCAGCTCATGGACAGGGCCAAGTGGCTACACCTTC
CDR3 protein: CASSSWTGPSGYTF

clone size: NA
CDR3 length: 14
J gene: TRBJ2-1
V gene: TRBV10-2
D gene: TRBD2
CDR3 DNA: TGCGCCAGCCAACTAGCGGGGGTTTTGTATGAGCAGTTCTTC
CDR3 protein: CASQLAGVLYEQFF

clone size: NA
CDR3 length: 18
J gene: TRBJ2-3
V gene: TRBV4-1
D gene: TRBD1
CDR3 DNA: TGCGCCAGCAGCCAAGGGCCCGCGGCAGGACAGGGACGAGATACGCAGTATTTT
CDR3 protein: CASSQGPAAGQGRDTQYF

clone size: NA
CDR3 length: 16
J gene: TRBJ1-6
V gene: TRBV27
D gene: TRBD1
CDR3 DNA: TGTGCCAGCAGTTTGGGGCAGGGGGGCTATAATTCACCCCTCCACTTT
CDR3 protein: CASSLGQGGYNSPLHF

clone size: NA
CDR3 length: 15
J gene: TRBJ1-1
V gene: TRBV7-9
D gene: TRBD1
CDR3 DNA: TGTGCCAGCAGCTTAGGAGACAGGGAGTACACTGAAGCTTTCTTT
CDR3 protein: CASSLGDREYTEAFF

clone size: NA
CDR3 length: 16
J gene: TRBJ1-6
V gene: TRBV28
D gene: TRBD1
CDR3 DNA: TGTGCCAGCAGTTTCCCACAGGGGGGCTCCAGCTCACCCCTCCACTTT
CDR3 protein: CASSFPQGGSSSPLHF

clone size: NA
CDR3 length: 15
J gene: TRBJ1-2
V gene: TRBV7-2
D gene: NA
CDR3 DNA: TGTGCCAGCAGCTTAGTCGGGGGGGAAGGTTATGGCTACACCTTC
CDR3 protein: CASSLVGGEGYGYTF

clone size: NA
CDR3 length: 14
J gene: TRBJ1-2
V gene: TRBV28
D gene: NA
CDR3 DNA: TGTGCCAGCAGTTTTGTATCTAAGGCGGTTGGCTACACCTTC
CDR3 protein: CASSFVSKAVGYTF

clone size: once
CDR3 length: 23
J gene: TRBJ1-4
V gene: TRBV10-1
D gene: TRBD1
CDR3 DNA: TGCGCCAGCAGGTTTCTTATAGGCAGGGGGCGAGGGATTCCCTCCTTCGTTAATGAAAAACTGTTTTTT
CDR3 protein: CASRFLIGRGRGIPSFVNEKLFF

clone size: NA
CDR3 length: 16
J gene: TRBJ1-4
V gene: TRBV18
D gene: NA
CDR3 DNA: TGTGCCAGCTCACCATCGGCCGACTCAACTAATGAAAAACTGTTTTTT
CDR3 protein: CASSPSADSTNEKLFF

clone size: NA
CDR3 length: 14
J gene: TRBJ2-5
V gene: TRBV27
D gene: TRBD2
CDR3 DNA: TGTGCCAGCAGAGCGGGGGCCCGAGAAGAGACCCAGTACTTC
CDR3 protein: CASRAGAREETQYF

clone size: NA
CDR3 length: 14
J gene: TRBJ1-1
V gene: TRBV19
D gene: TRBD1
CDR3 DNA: TGTGCCAGTAGTAACACAGGGGGGGACACTGAAGCTTTCTTT
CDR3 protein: CASSNTGGDTEAFF

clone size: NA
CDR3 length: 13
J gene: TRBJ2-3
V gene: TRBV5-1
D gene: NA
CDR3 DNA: TGCGCCAGCAGCATCGGGGGGCGAGATACGCAGTATTTT
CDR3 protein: CASSIGGRDTQYF